This T cell receptor beta chain was documented in a study of blood T cell repertoires in COVID-19. Membership in each cohort depended on participant-reported clinical history. Germline loops: CDR1 SGHDN, CDR2 FVKESK. Trimming cost V 1 base and J 0 bases, with 19 bases left between them. This CDR3 has 19 amino acids. Only in-frame clones appear in the TCRdb table, and some are missing; sequencing was by immunoSEQ multiplex PCR. The table has about 200,000 clones, about 86% seen once. This chain links TRBV14 with TRBJ1-5; the D is unclear. The source of this sequence is a woman aged 40 to 50 with acute COVID-19. The sequencing input was PBMCs or T cells enriched from blood (not recorded which). The CDR3 region is CASSQVLGQEAYSNQPQHF. In DNA, the CDR3 is TGTGCCAGCAGCCAAGTCCTAGGGCAGGAGGCATATAGCAATCAGCCCCAGCATTTT.